Following are 9 T cell receptor beta chains from one sample sequenced in a study of blood T cell repertoires in COVID-19. TCRdb keeps only in-frame clones here, not all; method: immunoSEQ multiplex PCR. The sample shows more than 400,000 clones, about nine tenths of them seen only once. The sequenced sample was PBMCs or T cells enriched from blood (not recorded which). The receptor source for this set is a woman aged 18-29 years who had recovered from COVID-19.

The chain has TRBV9 and TRBJ1-2; D not resolved. Germline V gene data show CDR1 as SGDLS and CDR2 as YYNGEE. V dropped 0 bases and J dropped 3 bases, with 15 bases sitting between them. There are 16 residues in the CDR3. This CDR3 reads CASSVGSQTLHYGYTF. In DNA, the CDR3 is TGTGCCAGCAGCGTAGGGTCACAGACGCTACACTATGGCTACACCTTC.

This clone appeared once. The chain has TRBV10-3 and TRBJ2-3; a weak D match, TRBD2 (5 bases). The CDR3 runs to 15 residues. The V and J ends lost 3 bases and 4 bases respectively, with 14 bases between them. Germline V lookup: CDR1 ENHRY, CDR2 SYGVKD. CDR3 sequence reads: CAISDGRVGADTQYF. CDR3 DNA: TGTGCCATCAGTGACGGCCGAGTGGGAGCAGATACGCAGTATTTT.

This clone showed up just once. The chain's CDR3 is CASSVDIVGAEAFF. CDR3 bases: TGTGCCAGCAGCGTAGATATTGTGGGGGCAGAAGCTTTCTTT. The chain uses TRBV9 and TRBJ1-1; TRBD1 might be the D (6 bases). V was cut by 0 bases and J by 8 bases, with 14 bases left in between. Germline CDR1 is SGDLS and CDR2 is YYNGEE. The CDR3 loop spans 14 amino acids.

The chain recombines TRBV5-6 with TRBJ1-5; D ambiguous. The CDR3 runs 14 residues. Trimming stripped 2 bases from V and 1 base from J, with 7 bases between. Germline CDR1 reads SGHDT; CDR2 reads YYEEEE. The CDR3 protein is CASSLRRSNQPQHF. CDR3 sequence (DNA): TGTGCCAGCAGCTTAAGGAGGAGCAATCAGCCCCAGCATTTT.

The chain combines TRBV5-1 with TRBJ2-1, with D perhaps TRBD2 (6 bases). The germline gives CDR1 SGHRS, CDR2 YFSETQ. This CDR3 contains 16 residues. Trimming took off 4 bases at V and 1 base at J, with 15 bases between the two ends. In DNA form, the CDR3 reads TGCGCCAGCAGCCGGACCGGGAGTGGATCCTACAATGAGCAGTTCTTC. Residues: CASSRTGSGSYNEQFF.

The chain couples TRBV24-1 to TRBJ2-3, with 10 bases aligning to TRBD1. Germline V gene data show CDR1 as KGHDR and CDR2 as SFDVKD. Trimming at V came to 3 bases and at J to 6 bases, leaving 5 bases not matched to a gene. This CDR3 is built from 15 residues. The CDR3: CATSDLDRGDDTQYF. The CDR3 region has the DNA TGTGCCACCAGTGATCTGGACAGGGGGGACGATACGCAGTATTTT.

This clone was found many times. This chain connects TRBV4-1 to TRBJ2-7; perhaps TRBD2 as D (5 bases). Trimming removed 2 bases at V and 2 bases at J, with 10 bases between. CDR1 MGHRA and CDR2 YSYEKL come from the germline V gene. The CDR3 length is 14 residues. CDR3 sequence reads: CASSQRGETYEQYF. CDR3 sequence (DNA): TGCGCCAGCAGCCAACGGGGAGAGACCTACGAGCAGTACTTC.

As DNA, the CDR3 is TGTGCCAGCAGCAGCACACAGGGGGCGGGGGATGAGCAGTTCTTC. It specifies CASSSTQGAGDEQFF. This rearrangement joins TRBV7-9 to TRBJ2-1; TRBD1 matches at 9 bases. This CDR3 is built from 15 residues. V shed 5 bases, J shed 8 bases, and the junction held 10 bases outside the gene matches. Germline lookup yields CDR1 SEHNR and CDR2 FQNEAQ (reference sequence).

V usage is TRBV7-8 and J usage is TRBJ1-4; D is perhaps TRBD1 (6 bases). This CDR3 has 14 amino acids. The ends were cut back, 4 bases at V and 4 bases at J, with 10 bases in the middle. The germline CDR1 and CDR2 sequences are SGHVS and FQNEAQ. DNA of the CDR3: TGTGCCAGCAGCTCGACAGGCCATAATGAAAAACTGTTTTTT. Its translation: CASSSTGHNEKLFF.